Listed here are 20 T cell receptor beta chains from one sample, sequenced in a study of T cells in Graves' hyperthyroidism and ophthalmopathy. Regions amplified from RNA transcripts were the TCR beta CDR3 regions. TCR CDR3 regions were first amplified by RT-PCR with HTBI primers. In TCRdb, the multiplex PCR reads were re-called with MiXCR into one record per CDR3 protein. Counted here are fewer than 350,000 distinct CDR3 sequences, around 13% occurring once; the ten biggest clones make up approximately 7.9%. What was sequenced was blood. The receptors were sampled from a woman in her thirties or forties with Graves' hyperthyroidism.

This clonotype was recorded at least ten times. This chain links TRBV10-3 with TRBJ1-1; D uncertain. Germline V gene data show CDR1 as ENHRY and CDR2 as SYGVKD. V lost 0 bases to trimming and J lost 0 bases, with 8 bases between them. The CDR3 is 15 amino acids. CDR3 loop: CAISESSSMNTEAFF. The CDR3 DNA sequence: TGTGCCATCAGTGAGTCATCCAGCATGAACACTGAAGCTTTCTTT.

This clonotype has at least ten counts. The gene calls are TRBV19 and TRBJ2-2; D not resolved. The CDR3 contains 16 residues. V gave up 5 bases and J gave up 0 bases, with 13 bases separating them. CDR1 and CDR2 (germline): LNHDA, SQIVND (reference sequence). The CDR3 here is CASSPGRLPNTGELFF. DNA of the CDR3: TGTGCCAGTAGTCCCGGTCGGCTACCGAACACCGGGGAGCTGTTTTTT.

The chain recombines TRBV28 with TRBJ1-2; TRBD1 might be the D (6 bases). Germline V gene sequence: CDR1 MDHEN, CDR2 SYDVKM. CDR3 length equals 14 residues. V was shortened by 6 bases and J by 8 bases, with 19 bases between the two germline ends. In DNA form, the CDR3 reads TGTGCCAGCAGCCCCTCCGGGACACGGCAGGGCTACACCTTC. Translating gives CASSPSGTRQGYTF.

In this sample, this clonotype turned up many times. This chain links TRBV5-1 with TRBJ2-1; 7 nucleotides align to TRBD2. The CDR3 length is 16 residues. V gave up 0 bases and J gave up 2 bases; unmatched junction bases: 5. Germline CDR1 is SGHRS and CDR2 is YFSETQ. The CDR3 sequence is CASSLGSSGTYNEQFF. The CDR3 DNA is TGCGCCAGCAGCTTGGGGTCGAGCGGGACCTACAATGAGCAGTTCTTC.

This clonotype was counted only a few times. J is TRBJ2-5 and V is TRBV5-1; 15 bases align to TRBD2. V lost 4 bases to trimming and J lost 5 bases; unmatched junction nucleotides: 6. CDR1 is SGHRS and CDR2 is YFSETQ in the germline V gene. The CDR3 loop spans 16 amino acids. CDR3 bases: TGCGCCAGCAGCCTTGGACTAGCGGGAGGGCGCGAGACCCAGTACTTC. Its translation is CASSLGLAGGRETQYF.

The table lists this clonotype with a few counts. The V gene is TRBV25-1, the J gene TRBJ1-6, with TRBD1 matching 8 bases. The J segment lost 8 bases and the V segment lost 2 bases, leaving 5 bases of the junction unmatched. This CDR3 region has 15 residues. Germline CDR1 reads MGHDK; CDR2 reads SYGVNS. For the CDR3, the DNA is TGTGCCAGCAGTGAACCACGACAGGGGTATTCACCCCTCCACTTT. As protein: CASSEPRQGYSPLHF.

The chain is built from TRBV15 and TRBJ2-2, with a tentative D call TRBD2 (5 bases). V lost 0 bases and J 0 bases, leaving 8 bases between the germline ends. From germline, CDR1 is LNHNV and CDR2 YYDKDF (reference sequence). The CDR3 contains 16 residues. The CDR3 DNA is TGTGCCACCAGCAGAGATCTACTAGCGAACACCGGGGAGCTGTTTTTT. Translation: CATSRDLLANTGELFF.

This clonotype was seen ten or more times. This chain connects TRBV7-8 to TRBJ2-7, with D unresolved. This CDR3 has 13 amino acids. Trimming took 2 bases from V and 2 from J, leaving 7 bases between them. From germline, CDR1 is SGHVS and CDR2 FQNEAQ. In DNA, the CDR3 is TGTGCCAGCAGCTTACCCATCACCTACGAGCAGTACTTC. Its protein product is CASSLPITYEQYF. The full variable domain, with the rest looked up from reference TRBV7-8 and TRBJ2-7, is GAGVSQSPRYKVAKRGQDVALRCDPISGHVSLFWYQQALGQGPEFLTYFQNEAQLDKSGLPSDRFFAERPEGSVSTLKIQRTQQEDSAVYLCASSLPITYEQYFGPGTRLTVT.

The CDR3 nucleotides read TGTGCCAGCAGTTTTCCCCATCGGGGTGAGCAGTTCTTC. Translating gives CASSFPHRGEQFF. The chain carries TRBV28 and TRBJ2-1; TRBD2 might be the D (5 bases). Germline assignment: CDR1 MDHEN and CDR2 SYDVKM. The germline V and J ends were trimmed by 3 bases and 9 bases, with 12 bases remaining between them. The CDR3 extends over 13 amino acids.

The sample holds many counts of this clonotype. The V call is TRBV6-1, the J call TRBJ1-2, with 9 bases that match TRBD1. The CDR3 runs to 13 residues. From germline, CDR1 is MNHNS and CDR2 SASEGT. After removal of 6 bases from V and 7 bases from J, the junction contained 6 bases not matched to a gene. CDR3 sequence reads: CASRTTGGTGYTF. The DNA for the CDR3 is TGTGCCAGCAGAACTACAGGGGGCACTGGCTACACCTTC.

Many counts were recorded for this clonotype. The rearrangement links TRBV7-2 to TRBJ1-5; TRBD1 agrees at 9 bases. Germline V gene lookup returns CDR1 SGHTA and CDR2 FQGNSA. CDR3 size: 15 residues. The trim removed 5 bases at V and 5 bases at J, leaving 7 bases unmatched. The DNA of the CDR3 is TGTGCCAGCAGCCCTGGGGACAGGGCCCATCAGCCCCAGCATTTT. It encodes CASSPGDRAHQPQHF.

This clonotype was counted only a few times. The V call is TRBV5-6, the J call TRBJ2-7; D ambiguous. Trimming shortened V by 0 bases and J by 7 bases, and 11 bases separated the two germline ends. Germline-derived CDR1 and CDR2 are SGHDT and YYEEEE. The CDR3 has 13 residues. Here the CDR3 reads CASSLGTTGEQYF. The CDR3 region has the DNA TGTGCCAGCAGCTTGGGAACAACTGGGGAGCAGTACTTC.

V usage is TRBV7-9 and J usage is TRBJ2-5, with a tentative D call TRBD1 (5 bases). This CDR3 is 13 amino acids long. V was trimmed by 5 bases and J by 7 bases, leaving 14 bases between them. Germline CDR1 SEHNR, CDR2 FQNEAQ (reference sequence). This CDR3 is CASSPGSSGTQYF. The CDR3 DNA sequence: TGTGCCAGCAGCCCAGGGTCATCCGGGACCCAGTACTTC.

This clonotype was detected ten times or more. The chain joins TRBV2 to TRBJ2-7; D ambiguous. V was shortened by 6 bases and J by 0 bases, with 9 bases between the two germline ends. The CDR3 is 13 amino acids. The V gene's germline CDR1 is SNHLY and CDR2 FYNNEI. The CDR3 region has the DNA TGTGCCAGCAGCACTCGAAGCTCCTACGAGCAGTACTTC. It codes for CASSTRSSYEQYF.

This clonotype was counted ten times or more. The genes are TRBV20-1 and TRBJ1-2, with D unresolved. The V end was cut by 3 bases, the J end by 7 bases, with 18 bases between. Germline assignment: CDR1 DFQATT and CDR2 SNEGSKA (reference sequence). The CDR3 consists of 14 residues. The CDR3 coding sequence is TGCAGTGCTAGCGGCGCGGAGTCTACCCCTGGCTACACCTTC. This gives the protein CSASGAESTPGYTF.

This clonotype appeared many times. The chain combines TRBV28 with TRBJ1-1; D is perhaps TRBD1 (6 bases). Trimming stripped 3 bases from V and 3 bases from J, with 11 bases between. The CDR3 length is 14 residues. The germline gives CDR1 MDHEN, CDR2 SYDVKM. The CDR3 DNA is TGTGCCAGCAGTTTGGGGGGGCGGGACACTGAAGCTTTCTTT. It yields the protein CASSLGGRDTEAFF.

The rearrangement links TRBV20-1 to TRBJ2-1; 7 bases fit TRBD2. The germline V gene has CDR1 DFQATT and CDR2 SNEGSKA (reference sequence). V was clipped by 3 bases and J by 2 bases; unmatched bases: 13. This CDR3 has 17 amino acids. CDR3 residues: CSASRGGRSQTYNEQFF. In DNA, the CDR3 is TGCAGTGCTAGTCGGGGCGGGAGAAGCCAGACCTACAATGAGCAGTTCTTC.

This clonotype was seen repeatedly, ten times or more. The chain has TRBV12-3 or TRBV12-4 and TRBJ2-7; D tentatively reads TRBD1 or TRBD2 (6 bases each). V dropped 7 bases and J dropped 7 bases, with 17 bases sitting between them. This CDR3 contains 13 residues. CDR3 DNA sequence: TGTGCCAGCACTACCCGGGGGCCTGGGGAGCAGTACTTC. Its protein is CASTTRGPGEQYF.

This chain links TRBV5-1 with TRBJ1-2; 8 bases fit TRBD1. After removal of 5 bases from V and 5 bases from J, the junction contained 5 bases not matched to a gene. There are 13 residues in the CDR3. CDR1 and CDR2 (germline): SGHRS, YFSETQ. The CDR3 region has the DNA TGCGCCAGCAGTTCAGACAGGGGATATGGCTACACCTTC. Amino acids: CASSSDRGYGYTF.

This clonotype was recorded at least ten times. This sequence joins TRBV2 and TRBJ2-3; maybe TRBD2 (6 bases). CDR3 size: 10 residues. The V gene's germline CDR1 is SNHLY and CDR2 FYNNEI. V was clipped by 8 bases and J by 12 bases, with 12 bases between them. For the CDR3, the DNA is TGTGCCAGCGGGACTGGGAGCCAGTATTTT. Translation: CASGTGSQYF.